This paragraph reports one T cell receptor beta chain. What it binds is unknown. In germline, CDR1 is ENHRY, CDR2 SYGVKD. V dropped 11 bases and J dropped 6; count of bases not matched to a gene: 4. This CDR3 is built from 12 residues. The data are from a study of follicular helper T cells after annual influenza vaccination. Study in general: Blood was drawn on days 0, 7 and 28 after vaccination.

Whole-study findings and limits: Most later recoveries of Day 7 ICOS+CD38+ clones were ICOS-CD38- cTfh.

Time point given: 2014-2015 season, 7 days after vaccination. Sequencing used immunoSEQ multiplex PCR; TCRdb keeps in-frame clones, though not all of them. The sample lists some 15,000 clones, approximately 88% occurring once. Source: CXCR5+ CD38- circulating T follicular helper cells from blood, taken 7 days after influenza vaccination. Subset indicated: circulating Tfh, non-naive CD4+CXCR5+PD-1+ (ICOS+CD38+ or ICOS-CD38-). This chain uses TRBV10-3 with TRBJ2-1, with TRBD2 matching over 10 bases. The receptor's source is an adult who received the influenza vaccine. This CDR3 reads CALSGGGNEQFF. The DNA of the CDR3 is TGTGCCTTAAGCGGGGGGGGCAATGAGCAGTTCTTC.